This T cell receptor beta chain was sequenced during a study of CD8 T cells in ankylosing spondylitis. General observations from the study: Significant enrichment of disease-linked clones was reported in matched ankylosing spondylitis synovial fluid. Researchers report that disease-linked clones proved CD8+ and relatively rare in peripheral blood. Made up of fewer than ten highly homologous variants, a TCR beta motif appeared characteristic of ankylosing spondylitis blood.

V lost 4 bases, J lost 7 bases, and 12 bases stayed unmatched. The CDR3 contains 16 residues. Germline V gene sequence: CDR1 SGHVS, CDR2 FQNEAQ. 5'-RACE, quantitative and with molecular barcodes, yielded the TCR beta libraries. TCRdb recomputed calls from the 5' RACE reads with MiXCR, one row per CDR3 protein. The sample contains roughly 670,000 distinct CDR3 sequences, under 20% of which appear only once. Only a few counts were recorded for this clonotype. As yet, its antigen is unknown. The receptor's source is a male donor with ankylosing spondylitis. Sequencing was performed on blood, either unsorted or a sorted T cell fraction (not recorded which). This chain joins TRBV7-8 and TRBJ2-1; 8 positions match TRBD2. CDR3 sequence (DNA): TGTGCCAGCAGCTCCCTAGCGGGCCTTGGGCTGAATGAGCAGTTCTTC. Protein product: CASSSLAGLGLNEQFF.